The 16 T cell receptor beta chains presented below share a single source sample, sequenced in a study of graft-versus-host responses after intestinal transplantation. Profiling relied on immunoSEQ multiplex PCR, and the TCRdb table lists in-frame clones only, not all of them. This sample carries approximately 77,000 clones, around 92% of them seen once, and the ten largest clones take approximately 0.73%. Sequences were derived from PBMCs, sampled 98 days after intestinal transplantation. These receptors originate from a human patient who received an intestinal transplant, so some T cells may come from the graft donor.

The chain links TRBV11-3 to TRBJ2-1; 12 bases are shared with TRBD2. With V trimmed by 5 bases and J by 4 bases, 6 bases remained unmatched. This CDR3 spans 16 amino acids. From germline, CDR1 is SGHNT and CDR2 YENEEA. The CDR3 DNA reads TGTGCCAGCAGCCAGACTAGCGGGAGCGATTACAATGAGCAGTTCTTC. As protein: CASSQTSGSDYNEQFF.

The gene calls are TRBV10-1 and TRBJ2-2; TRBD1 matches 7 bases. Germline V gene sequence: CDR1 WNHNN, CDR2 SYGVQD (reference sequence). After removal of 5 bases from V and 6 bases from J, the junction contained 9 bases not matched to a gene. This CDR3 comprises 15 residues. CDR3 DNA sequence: TGCGCCAGCAGTACGACAGGGTCGACGGCCGGGGAGCTGTTTTTT. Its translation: CASSTTGSTAGELFF.

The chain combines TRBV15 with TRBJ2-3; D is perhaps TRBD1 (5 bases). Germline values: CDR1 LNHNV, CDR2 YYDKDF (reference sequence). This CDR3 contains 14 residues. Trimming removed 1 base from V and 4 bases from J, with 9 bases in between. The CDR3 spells CATSRGRVPDTQYF. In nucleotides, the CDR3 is TGTGCCACCAGCAGAGGCAGGGTTCCAGATACGCAGTATTTT. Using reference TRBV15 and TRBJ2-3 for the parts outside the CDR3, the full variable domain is DAMVIQNPRYQVTQFGKPVTLSCSQTLNHNVMYWYQQKSSQAPKLLFHYYDKDFNNEADTPDNFQSRRPNTSFCFLDIRSPGLGDTAMYLCATSRGRVPDTQYFGPGTRLTVL.

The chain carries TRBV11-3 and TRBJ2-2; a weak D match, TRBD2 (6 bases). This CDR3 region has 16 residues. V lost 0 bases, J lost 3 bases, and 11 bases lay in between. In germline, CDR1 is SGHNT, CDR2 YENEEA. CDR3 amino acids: CASSLDPGLHTGELFF. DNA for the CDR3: TGTGCCAGCAGCTTAGACCCGGGACTGCACACCGGGGAGCTGTTTTTT.

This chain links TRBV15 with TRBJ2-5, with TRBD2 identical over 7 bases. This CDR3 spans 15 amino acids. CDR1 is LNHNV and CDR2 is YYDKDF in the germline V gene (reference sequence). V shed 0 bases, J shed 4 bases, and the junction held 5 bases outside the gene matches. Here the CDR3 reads CATSRESGGGETQYF. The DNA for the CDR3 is TGTGCCACCAGCAGAGAAAGCGGCGGGGGAGAGACCCAGTACTTC. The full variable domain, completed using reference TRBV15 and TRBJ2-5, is DAMVIQNPRYQVTQFGKPVTLSCSQTLNHNVMYWYQQKSSQAPKLLFHYYDKDFNNEADTPDNFQSRRPNTSFCFLDIRSPGLGDTAMYLCATSRESGGGETQYFGPGTRLLVL.

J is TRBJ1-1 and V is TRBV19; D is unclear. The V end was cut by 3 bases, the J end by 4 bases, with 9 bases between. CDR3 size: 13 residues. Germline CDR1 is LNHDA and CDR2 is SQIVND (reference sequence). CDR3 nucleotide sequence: TGTGCCAGTAGTATGGACCATTCCACTGAAGCTTTCTTT. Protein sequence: CASSMDHSTEAFF.

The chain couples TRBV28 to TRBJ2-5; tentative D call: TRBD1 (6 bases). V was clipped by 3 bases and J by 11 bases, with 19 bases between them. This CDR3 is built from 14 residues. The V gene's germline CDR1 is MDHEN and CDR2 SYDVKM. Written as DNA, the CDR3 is TGTGCCAGCAGTTTGATCAGGGGTCTGGGGGAGCAGTACTTC. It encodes CASSLIRGLGEQYF.

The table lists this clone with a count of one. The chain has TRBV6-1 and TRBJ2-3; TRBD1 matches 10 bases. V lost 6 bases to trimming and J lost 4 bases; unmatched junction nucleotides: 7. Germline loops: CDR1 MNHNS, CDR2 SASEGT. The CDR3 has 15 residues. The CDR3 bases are TGTGCCAGCAGGCCCGGGACAGGGGTTGCAGATACGCAGTATTTT. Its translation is CASRPGTGVADTQYF.

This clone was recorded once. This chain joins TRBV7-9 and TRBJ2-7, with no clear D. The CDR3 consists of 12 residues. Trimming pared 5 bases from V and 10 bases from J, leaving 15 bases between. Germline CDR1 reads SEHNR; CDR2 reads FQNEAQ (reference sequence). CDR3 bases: TGTGCCAGCAGCCAAGATGAGGCGGAACAGTACTTC. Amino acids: CASSQDEAEQYF.

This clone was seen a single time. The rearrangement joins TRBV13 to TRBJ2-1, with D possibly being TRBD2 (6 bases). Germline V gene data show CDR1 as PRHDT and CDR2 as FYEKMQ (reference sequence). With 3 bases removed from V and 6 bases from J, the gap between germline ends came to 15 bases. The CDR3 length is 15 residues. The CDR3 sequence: CASSFWGGTGNEQFF. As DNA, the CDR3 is TGTGCCAGCAGCTTTTGGGGCGGGACGGGCAATGAGCAGTTCTTC. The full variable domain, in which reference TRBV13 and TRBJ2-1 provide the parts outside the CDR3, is AAGVIQSPRHLIKEKRETATLKCYPIPRHDTVYWYQQGPGQDPQFLISFYEKMQSDKGSIPDRFSAQQFSDYHSELNMSSLELGDSALYFCASSFWGGTGNEQFFGPGTRLTVL.

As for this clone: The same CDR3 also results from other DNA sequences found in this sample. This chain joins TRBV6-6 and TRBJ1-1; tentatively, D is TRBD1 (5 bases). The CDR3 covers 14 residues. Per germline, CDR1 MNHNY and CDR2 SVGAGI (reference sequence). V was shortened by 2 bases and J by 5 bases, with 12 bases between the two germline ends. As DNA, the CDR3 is TGTGCCAGCAGTTACGACGGGACGAATACTGAAGCTTTCTTT. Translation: CASSYDGTNTEAFF.

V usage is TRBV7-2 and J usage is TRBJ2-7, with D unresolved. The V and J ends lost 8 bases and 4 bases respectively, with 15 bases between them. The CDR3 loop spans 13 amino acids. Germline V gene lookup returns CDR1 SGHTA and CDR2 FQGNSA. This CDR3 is CASRLRNSYEQYF. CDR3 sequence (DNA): TGTGCCAGCCGGCTACGGAATAGTTACGAGCAGTACTTC.

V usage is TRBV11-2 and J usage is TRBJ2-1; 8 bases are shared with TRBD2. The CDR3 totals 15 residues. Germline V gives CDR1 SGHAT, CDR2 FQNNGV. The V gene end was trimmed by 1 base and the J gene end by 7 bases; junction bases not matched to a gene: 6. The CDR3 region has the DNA TGTGCCAGCAGCTTAGTGTCGGGGGGGCAGAATGAGCAGTTCTTC. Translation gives CASSLVSGGQNEQFF.

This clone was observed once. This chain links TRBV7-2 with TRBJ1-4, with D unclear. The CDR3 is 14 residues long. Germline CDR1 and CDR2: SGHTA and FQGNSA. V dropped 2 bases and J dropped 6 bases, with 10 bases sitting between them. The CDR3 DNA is TGTGCCAGCAGCTTACTACTCTGGGATGAAAAACTGTTTTTT. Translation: CASSLLLWDEKLFF.

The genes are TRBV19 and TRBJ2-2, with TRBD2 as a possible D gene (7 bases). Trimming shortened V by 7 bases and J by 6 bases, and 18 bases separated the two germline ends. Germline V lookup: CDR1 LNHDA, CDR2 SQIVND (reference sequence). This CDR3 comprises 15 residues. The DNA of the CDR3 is TGTGCCAGTACCCCGGCAGGGGACTATTCCGGGGAGCTGTTTTTT. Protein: CASTPAGDYSGELFF.

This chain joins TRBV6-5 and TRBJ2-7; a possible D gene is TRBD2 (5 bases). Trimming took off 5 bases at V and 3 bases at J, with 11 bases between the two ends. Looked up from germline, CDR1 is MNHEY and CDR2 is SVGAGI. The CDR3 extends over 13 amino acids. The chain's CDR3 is CASSLRADYEQYF. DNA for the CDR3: TGTGCCAGCAGTCTGAGGGCCGACTACGAGCAGTACTTC.